Here is one T cell receptor (beta chain) with its context. These data belong to a study of blood T cell repertoires in COVID-19. Background on the study: T cells, B-cell-depleted T cells, or PBMCs provided the cDNA or gDNA that served as material.

Some clones are missing from TCRdb's copy, which holds only in-frame ones; the method was immunoSEQ multiplex PCR. Counted here are under 300,000 clones, roughly 88% occurring once; the ten biggest clones make up 2% to 2.5%. Trimming stripped 2 bases from V and 5 bases from J, with 6 bases between. The length of the CDR3 is 12 residues. CDR1 is SGHRS and CDR2 is YFSETQ in the germline V gene. Living in roughly 25 US areas, the participants were between roughly 18 and 90 years of age. Clinical histories supplied by participants themselves formed the basis of cohort assignment. This clonotype was sampled from a middle-aged woman with acute COVID-19. The chain joins TRBV5-1 to TRBJ2-3; maybe TRBD1 (6 bases). The sequenced material came from PBMCs or T cells enriched from blood (not recorded which). In DNA form, the CDR3 reads TGCGCCAGCAGCTTACAGGGAGATACGCAGTATTTT. It specifies CASSLQGDTQYF.